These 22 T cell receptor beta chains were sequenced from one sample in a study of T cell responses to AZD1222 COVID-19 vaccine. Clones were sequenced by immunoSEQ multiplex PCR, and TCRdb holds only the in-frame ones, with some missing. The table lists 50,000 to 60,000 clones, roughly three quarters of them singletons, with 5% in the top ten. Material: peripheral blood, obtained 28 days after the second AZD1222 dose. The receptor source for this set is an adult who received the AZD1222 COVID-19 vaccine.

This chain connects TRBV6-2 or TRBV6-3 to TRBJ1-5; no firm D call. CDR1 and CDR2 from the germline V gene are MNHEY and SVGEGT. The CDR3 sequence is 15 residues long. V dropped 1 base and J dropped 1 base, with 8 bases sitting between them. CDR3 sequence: CASSYLARSNQPQHF. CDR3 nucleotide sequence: TGTGCCAGCAGTTACTTGGCGAGAAGCAATCAGCCCCAGCATTTT.

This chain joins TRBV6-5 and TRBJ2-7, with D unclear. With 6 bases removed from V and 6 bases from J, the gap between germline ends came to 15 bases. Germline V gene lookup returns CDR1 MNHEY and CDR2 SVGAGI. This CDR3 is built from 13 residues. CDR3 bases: TGTGCCAGCAGCCCCAGCAAGGAAAGCGAGCAGTACGTC. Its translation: CASSPSKESEQYV.

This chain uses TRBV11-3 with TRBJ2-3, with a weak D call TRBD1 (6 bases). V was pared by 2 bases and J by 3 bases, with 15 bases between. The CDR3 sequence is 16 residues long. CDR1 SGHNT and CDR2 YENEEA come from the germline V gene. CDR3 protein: CASSLTGRGTTDTQYF. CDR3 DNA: TGTGCCAGCAGCTTAACCGGCAGGGGTACGACAGATACGCAGTATTTT. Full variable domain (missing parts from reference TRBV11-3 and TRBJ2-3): EAGVVQSPRYKIIEKKQPVAFWCNPISGHNTLYWYLQNLGQGPELLIRYENEEAVDDSQLPKDRFSAERLKGVDSTLKIQPAELGDSAVYLCASSLTGRGTTDTQYFGPGTRLTVL.

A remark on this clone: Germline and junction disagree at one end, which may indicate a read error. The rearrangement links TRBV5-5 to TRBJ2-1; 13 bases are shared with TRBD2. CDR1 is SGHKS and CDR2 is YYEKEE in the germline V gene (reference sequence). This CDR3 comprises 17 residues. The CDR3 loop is CASSLGLAGRGYNEQFF. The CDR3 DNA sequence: TGTGCCAGCAGTTTGGGACTAGCGGGGAGGGGCTACAATGAGCAGTTCTTC. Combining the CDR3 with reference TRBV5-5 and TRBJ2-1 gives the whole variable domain DAGVTQSPTHLIKTRGQQVTLRCSPISGHKSVSWYQQVLGQGPQFIFQYYEKEERGRGNFPDRFSARQFPNYSSELNVNALLLGDSALYLCASSLGLAGRGYNEQFFGPGTRLTVL.

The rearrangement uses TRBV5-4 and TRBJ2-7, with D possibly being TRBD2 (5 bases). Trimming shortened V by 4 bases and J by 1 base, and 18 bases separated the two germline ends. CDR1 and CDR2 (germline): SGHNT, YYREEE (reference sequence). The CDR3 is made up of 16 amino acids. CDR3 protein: CASSPSLLGGSYEQYV. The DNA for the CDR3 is TGTGCCAGCAGCCCCTCACTACTAGGCGGATCCTACGAGCAGTACGTC.

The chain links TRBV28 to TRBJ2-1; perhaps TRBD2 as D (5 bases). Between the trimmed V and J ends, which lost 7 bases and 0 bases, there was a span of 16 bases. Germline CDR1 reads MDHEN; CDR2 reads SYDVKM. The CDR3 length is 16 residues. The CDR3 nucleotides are TGTGCCAGCACCATCTCGGGATTGGGCTCCTACAATGAGCAGTTCTTC. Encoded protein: CASTISGLGSYNEQFF.

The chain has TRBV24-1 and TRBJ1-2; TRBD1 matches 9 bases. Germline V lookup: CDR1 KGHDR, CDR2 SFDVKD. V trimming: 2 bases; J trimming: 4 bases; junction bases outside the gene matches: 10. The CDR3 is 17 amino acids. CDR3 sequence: CATSDSGTGNDPYGYTF. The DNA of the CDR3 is TGTGCCACCAGTGATTCTGGGACAGGGAACGATCCCTATGGCTACACCTTC.

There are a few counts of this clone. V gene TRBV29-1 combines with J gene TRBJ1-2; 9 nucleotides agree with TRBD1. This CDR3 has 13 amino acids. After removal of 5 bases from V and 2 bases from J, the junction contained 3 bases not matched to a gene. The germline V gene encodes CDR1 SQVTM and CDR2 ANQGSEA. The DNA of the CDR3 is TGCAGCGTTAAAACAGGGGGCAACTATGGCTACACCTTC. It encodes CSVKTGGNYGYTF.

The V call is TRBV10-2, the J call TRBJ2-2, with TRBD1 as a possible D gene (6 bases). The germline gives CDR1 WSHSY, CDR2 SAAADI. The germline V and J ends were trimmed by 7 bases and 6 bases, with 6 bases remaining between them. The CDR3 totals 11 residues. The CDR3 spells CASKGAGELFF. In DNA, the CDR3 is TGCGCCAGCAAGGGGGCCGGGGAGCTGTTTTTT.

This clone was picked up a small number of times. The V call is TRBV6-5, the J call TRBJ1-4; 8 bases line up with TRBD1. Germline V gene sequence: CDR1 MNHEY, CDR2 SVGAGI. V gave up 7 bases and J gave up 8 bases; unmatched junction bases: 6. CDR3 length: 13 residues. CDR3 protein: CASTPGQAEKLFF. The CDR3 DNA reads TGTGCCAGCACTCCGGGACAGGCGGAAAAACTGTTTTTT.

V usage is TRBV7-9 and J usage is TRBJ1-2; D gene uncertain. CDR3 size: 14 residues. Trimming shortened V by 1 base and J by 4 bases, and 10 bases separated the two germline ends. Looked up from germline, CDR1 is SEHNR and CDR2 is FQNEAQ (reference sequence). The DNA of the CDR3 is TGTGCCAGCAGCTTAGATCAGGCTACCTATGGCTACACCTTC. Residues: CASSLDQATYGYTF.

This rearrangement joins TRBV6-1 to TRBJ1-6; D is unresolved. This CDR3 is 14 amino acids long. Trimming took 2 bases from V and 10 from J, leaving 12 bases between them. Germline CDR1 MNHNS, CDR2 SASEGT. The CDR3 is CASSENPGGSPLHF. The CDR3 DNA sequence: TGTGCCAGCAGTGAAAATCCCGGCGGATCACCCCTCCACTTT.

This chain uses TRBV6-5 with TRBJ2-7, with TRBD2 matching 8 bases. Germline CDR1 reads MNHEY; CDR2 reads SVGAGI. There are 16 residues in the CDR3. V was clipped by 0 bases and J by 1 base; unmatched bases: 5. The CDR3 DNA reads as TGTGCCAGCAGTTACTCAAGTAGCGGGATATCCTACGAGCAGTACTTC. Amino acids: CASSYSSSGISYEQYF.

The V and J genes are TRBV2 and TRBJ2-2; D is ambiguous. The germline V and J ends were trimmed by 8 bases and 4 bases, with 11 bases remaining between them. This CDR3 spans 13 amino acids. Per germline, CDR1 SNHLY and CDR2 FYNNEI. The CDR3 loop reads CASHDPGTGELFF. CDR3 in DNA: TGTGCCAGCCACGATCCGGGCACCGGGGAGCTGTTTTTT. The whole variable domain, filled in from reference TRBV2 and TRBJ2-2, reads EPEVTQTPSHQVTQMGQEVILRCVPISNHLYFYWYRQILGQKVEFLVSFYNNEISEKSEIFDDQFSVERPDGSNFTLKIRSTKLEDSAMYFCASHDPGTGELFFGEGSRLTVL.

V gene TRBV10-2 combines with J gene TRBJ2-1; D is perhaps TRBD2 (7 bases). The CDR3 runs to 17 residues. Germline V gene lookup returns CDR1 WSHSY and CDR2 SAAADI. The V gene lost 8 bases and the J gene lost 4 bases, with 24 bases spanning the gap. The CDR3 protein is CASVDLKGGGGYNEQFF. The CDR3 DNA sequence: TGCGCCAGCGTTGACCTTAAGGGGGGAGGGGGTTACAATGAGCAGTTCTTC.

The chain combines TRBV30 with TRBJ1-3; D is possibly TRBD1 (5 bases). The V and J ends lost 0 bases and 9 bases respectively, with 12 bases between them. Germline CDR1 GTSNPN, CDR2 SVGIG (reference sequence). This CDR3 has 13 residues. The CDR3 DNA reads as TGTGCCTGGAGTGTCAGTGGAAGGGGCACCATATATTTT. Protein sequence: CAWSVSGRGTIYF.

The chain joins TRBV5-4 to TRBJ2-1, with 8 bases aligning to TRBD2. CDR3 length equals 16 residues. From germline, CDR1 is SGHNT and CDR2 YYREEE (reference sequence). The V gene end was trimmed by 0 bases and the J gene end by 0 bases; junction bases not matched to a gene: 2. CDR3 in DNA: TGTGCCAGCAGCTTGGGCGGGGGGAGCTCCTACAATGAGCAGTTCTTC. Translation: CASSLGGGSSYNEQFF.

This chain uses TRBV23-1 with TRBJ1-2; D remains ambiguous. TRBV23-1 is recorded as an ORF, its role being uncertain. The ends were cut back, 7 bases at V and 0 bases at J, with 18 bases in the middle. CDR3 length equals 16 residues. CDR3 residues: CASTSTQEPTNYGYTF. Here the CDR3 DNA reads TGCGCCAGCACATCGACCCAGGAGCCGACTAACTATGGCTACACCTTC.

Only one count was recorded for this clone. The CDR3 sequence is CASSQAQVFGYTF. CDR3 coding DNA: TGTGCCAGCAGTCAGGCTCAGGTGTTTGGCTACACCTTC. V usage is TRBV6-2 or TRBV6-3 and J usage is TRBJ1-2; D gene unclear. Deletions cut 5 bases from V and 7 bases from J, with 14 bases between. Germline loops: CDR1 MNHEY, CDR2 SVGEGT. The CDR3 length is 13 residues.

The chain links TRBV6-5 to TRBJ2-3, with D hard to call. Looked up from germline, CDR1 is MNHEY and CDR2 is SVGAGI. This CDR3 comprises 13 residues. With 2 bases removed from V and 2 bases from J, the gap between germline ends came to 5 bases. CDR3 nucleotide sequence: TGTGCCAGCAGTTACCTGAACACAGATACGCAGTATTTT. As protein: CASSYLNTDTQYF.

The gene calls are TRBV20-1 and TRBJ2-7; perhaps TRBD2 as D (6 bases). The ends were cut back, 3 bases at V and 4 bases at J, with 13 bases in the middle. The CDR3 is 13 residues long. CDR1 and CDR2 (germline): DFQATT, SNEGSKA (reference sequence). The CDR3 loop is CSASRRERYEQYF. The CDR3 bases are TGCAGTGCTAGTAGACGGGAGAGGTACGAGCAGTACTTC.

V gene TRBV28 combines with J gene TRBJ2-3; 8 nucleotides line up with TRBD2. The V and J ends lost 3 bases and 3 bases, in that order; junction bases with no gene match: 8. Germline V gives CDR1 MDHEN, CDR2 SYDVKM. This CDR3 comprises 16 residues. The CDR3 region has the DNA TGTGCCAGCAGTTTTCATGGAGCGGGAGAAACAGATACGCAGTATTTT. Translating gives CASSFHGAGETDTQYF.